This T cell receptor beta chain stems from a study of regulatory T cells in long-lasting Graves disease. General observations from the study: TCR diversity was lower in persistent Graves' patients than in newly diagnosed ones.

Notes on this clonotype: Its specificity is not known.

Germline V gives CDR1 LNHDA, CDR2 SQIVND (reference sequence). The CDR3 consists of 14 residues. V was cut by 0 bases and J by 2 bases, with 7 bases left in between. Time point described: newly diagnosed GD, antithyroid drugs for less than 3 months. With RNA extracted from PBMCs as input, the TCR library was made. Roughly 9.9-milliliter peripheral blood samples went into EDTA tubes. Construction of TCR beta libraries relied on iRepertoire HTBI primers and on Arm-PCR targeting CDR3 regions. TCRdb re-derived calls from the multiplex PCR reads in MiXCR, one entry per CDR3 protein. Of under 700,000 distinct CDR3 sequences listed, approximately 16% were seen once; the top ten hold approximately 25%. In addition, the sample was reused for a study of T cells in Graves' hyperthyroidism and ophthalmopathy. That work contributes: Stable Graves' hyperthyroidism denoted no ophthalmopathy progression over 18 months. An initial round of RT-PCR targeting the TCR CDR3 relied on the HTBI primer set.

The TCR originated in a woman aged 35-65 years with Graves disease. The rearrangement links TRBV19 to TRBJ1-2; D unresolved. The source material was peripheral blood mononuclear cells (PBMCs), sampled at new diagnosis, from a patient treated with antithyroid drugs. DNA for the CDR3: TGTGCCAGTAGTATAGACCGCTGGAACTATGGCTACACCTTC. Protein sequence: CASSIDRWNYGYTF.